Each of the 7 T cell receptor beta chains below was sequenced from the same sample in a study of T cell clonality in common variable immunodeficiency (dated by TCRdb to the mid-2010s). Results the study describes overall, beyond this receptor: Fewer deletions and N-nucleotide insertions were reportedly observed in CVID TCRbeta sequences, and highly modified clones with 13 or more V deletions were reportedly absent from CVID TCRbeta sequences.

Their antigen targets remain unknown. Library prep was done by the immunoSEQ multiplex PCR assay. As stored in TCRdb, this immuneACCESS dataset retains in-frame rearrangements with V and J assigned. A fraction of the clones does not appear; measured against another copy, unresolved V genes explain less than half of the discrepancy, and the remainder lacks a known reason. This sample contains roughly 34,000 clones, none of which is a singleton. The ten largest clones take up approximately 7% of the sample. The sequenced material came from peripheral blood mononuclear cells. The receptors derive from a human donor with common variable immunodeficiency.

This clone has a count of ten or more. The CDR3 extends 3 residues past the end of the read, so its final part is completed from the germline J gene. The chain is built from TRBV7-8 and TRBJ1-1, with 7 nucleotides matching TRBD1. The V and J ends lost 3 bases and 2 bases, in that order; junction bases with no gene match: 3. From germline, CDR1 is SGHVS and CDR2 FQNEAQ. CDR3 length equals 14 residues. The CDR3 loop reads CASSFAGGNTEAFF. CDR3 DNA (partial): TGTGCCAGCAGCTTCGCAGGGGGTAACACTGAA.

This clone was seen ten or more times. The CDR3 end lies 3 residues beyond the end of the read and is filled in from the germline J gene. The chain joins TRBV14 to TRBJ1-1, with 7 bases fitting TRBD1. Trimming removed 3 bases from V and 0 bases from J; junction bases left unmatched: 7. The CDR3 runs to 16 residues. Germline assignment: CDR1 SGHDN and CDR2 FVKESK. CDR3 protein: CASSQLQGTLNTEAFF. The sequenced CDR3 bases are TGTGCCAGCAGCCAGCTACAGGGGACTCTGAACACTGAA. Based on the CDR3 plus reference TRBV14 and TRBJ1-1, the full variable domain is EAGVTQFPSHSVIEKGQTVTLRCDPISGHDNLYWYRRVMGKEIKFLLHFVKESKQDESGMPNNRFLAERTGGTYSTLKVQPAELEDSGVYFCASSQLQGTLNTEAFFGQGTRLTVV.

With regard to this clone: The DNA ends 3 residues before the CDR3 does, and the rest of the CDR3 is filled in from the germline J gene. V gene TRBV7-3 combines with J gene TRBJ2-7, with TRBD2 identical over 15 bases. Germline V gene sequence: CDR1 SGHTA, CDR2 FQGTGA. The V gene end was trimmed by 5 bases and the J gene end by 2 bases; junction bases not matched to a gene: 7. The CDR3 contains 17 residues. The CDR3 spells CASSRTSGRVSTYEQYF. The CDR3 bases that were read are TGTGCCAGCAGCCGGACTAGCGGGAGGGTTTCAACCTACGAG.

In its sample, this clone was seen many times. The read ends 3 residues before the CDR3 terminus; that terminus is restored from the germline J gene. The gene calls are TRBV20-1 and TRBJ2-1, with 7 bases identical to TRBD2. CDR1 is DFQATT and CDR2 is SNEGSKA in the germline V gene (reference sequence). The CDR3 sequence is 16 residues long. Trimming removed 0 bases from V and 1 base from J; junction bases left unmatched: 6. CDR3 in amino acids: CSARDPSGVSYNEQFF. The sequenced part of the CDR3 DNA is TGCAGTGCTAGAGATCCTAGCGGAGTTTCCTACAATGAG.

A few counts support this clone. The CDR3 extends 3 residues past the end of the read, so its final part is completed from the germline J gene. V usage is TRBV7-6 and J usage is TRBJ2-2; 8 nucleotides line up with TRBD1. The CDR3 contains 16 residues. Germline V gene data show CDR1 as SGHVS and CDR2 as FNYEAQ. After removal of 5 bases from V and 1 base from J, the junction contained 6 bases not matched to a gene. The part of the CDR3 DNA that was read is TGTGCCAGCAGCCGGACCGGGACAGGGAACACCGGGGAG. Its translation: CASSRTGTGNTGE. The CDR3 in full is CASSRTGTGNTGELFF.

This clone showed up many times. The read terminates 3 residues before the CDR3 end, so the remaining end is supplied by the germline J gene. This rearrangement joins TRBV28 to TRBJ2-7; the match to TRBD1 covers 10 bases. The CDR3 runs to 16 residues. Germline trimming cut 1 base from V and 0 bases from J; bases unmatched to any gene: 3. CDR1 is MDHEN, CDR2 SYDVKM, per germline. CDR3 in amino acids: CASSLSGTGVSYEQYF. The CDR3 bases that were read are TGTGCCAGCAGTTTATCCGGGACAGGGGTCTCCTACGAG.

This clone was observed at least ten times. Read coverage stops 3 residues before the CDR3 terminus; the germline J gene supplies the remainder. The rearrangement links TRBV20-1 to TRBJ2-3; 8 positions match TRBD1. With 8 bases clipped from V and 4 bases from J, the junction kept 8 bases outside the gene matches. Germline CDR1 is DFQATT and CDR2 is SNEGSKA (reference sequence). The CDR3 sequence is 13 residues long. CDR3 sequence reads: CSPLDRVADTQYF. CDR3 DNA, as far as it was read: TGCAGTCCCTTGGACAGGGTTGCAGATACG.